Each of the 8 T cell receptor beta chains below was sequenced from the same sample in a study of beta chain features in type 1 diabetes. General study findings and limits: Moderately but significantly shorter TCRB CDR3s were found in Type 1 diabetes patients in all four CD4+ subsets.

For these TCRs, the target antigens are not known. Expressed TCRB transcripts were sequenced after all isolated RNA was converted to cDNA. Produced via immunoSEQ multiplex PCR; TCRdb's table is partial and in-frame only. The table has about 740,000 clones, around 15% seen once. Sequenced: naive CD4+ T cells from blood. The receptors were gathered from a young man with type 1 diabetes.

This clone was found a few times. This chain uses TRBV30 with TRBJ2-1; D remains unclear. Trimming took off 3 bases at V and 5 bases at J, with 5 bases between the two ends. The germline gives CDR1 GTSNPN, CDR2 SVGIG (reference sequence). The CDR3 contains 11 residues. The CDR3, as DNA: TGTGCCTGGAGAGATAACAATGAGCAGTTCTTC. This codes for CAWRDNNEQFF.

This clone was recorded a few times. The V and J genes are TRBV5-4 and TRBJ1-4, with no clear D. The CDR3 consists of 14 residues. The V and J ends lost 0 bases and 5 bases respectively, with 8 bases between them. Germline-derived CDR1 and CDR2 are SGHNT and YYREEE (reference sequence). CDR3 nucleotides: TGTGCCAGCAGCTTGGACAGAGAGAATGAAAAACTGTTTTTT. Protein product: CASSLDRENEKLFF.

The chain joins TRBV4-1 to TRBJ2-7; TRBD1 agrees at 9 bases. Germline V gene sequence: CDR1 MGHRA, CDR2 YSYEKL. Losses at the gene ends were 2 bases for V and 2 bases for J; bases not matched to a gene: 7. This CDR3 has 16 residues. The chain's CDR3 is CASSQSWGDRAYEQYF. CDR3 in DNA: TGCGCCAGCAGCCAAAGTTGGGGGGACAGGGCCTACGAGCAGTACTTC.

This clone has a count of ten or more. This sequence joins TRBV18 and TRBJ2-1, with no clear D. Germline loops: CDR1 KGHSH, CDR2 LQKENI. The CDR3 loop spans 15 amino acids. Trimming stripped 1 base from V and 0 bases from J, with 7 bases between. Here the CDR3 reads CASSPRYDSYNEQFF. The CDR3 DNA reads TGTGCCAGCTCACCACGATACGACTCCTACAATGAGCAGTTCTTC.

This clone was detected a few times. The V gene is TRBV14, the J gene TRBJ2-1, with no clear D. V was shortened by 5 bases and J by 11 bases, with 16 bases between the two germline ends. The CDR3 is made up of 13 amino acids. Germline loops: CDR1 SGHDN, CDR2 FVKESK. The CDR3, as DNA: TGTGCCAGCAGCTCCCGGTCCCATCCTCAGCAGTTCTTC. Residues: CASSSRSHPQQFF.

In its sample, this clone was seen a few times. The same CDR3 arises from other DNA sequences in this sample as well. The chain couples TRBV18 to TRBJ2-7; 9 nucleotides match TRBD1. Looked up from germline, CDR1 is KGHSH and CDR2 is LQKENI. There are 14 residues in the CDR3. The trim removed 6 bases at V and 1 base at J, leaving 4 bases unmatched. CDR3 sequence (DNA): TGTGCCAGCTCTCCGGGACAGGGTTCCTACGAGCAGTACTTC. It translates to CASSPGQGSYEQYF.

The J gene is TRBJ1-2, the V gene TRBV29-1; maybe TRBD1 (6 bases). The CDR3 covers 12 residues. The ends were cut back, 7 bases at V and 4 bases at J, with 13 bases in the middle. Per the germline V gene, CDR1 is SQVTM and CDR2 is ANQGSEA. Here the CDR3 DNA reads TGCAGCGGTTCCGGGGGGCCCTATGGCTACACCTTC. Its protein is CSGSGGPYGYTF.

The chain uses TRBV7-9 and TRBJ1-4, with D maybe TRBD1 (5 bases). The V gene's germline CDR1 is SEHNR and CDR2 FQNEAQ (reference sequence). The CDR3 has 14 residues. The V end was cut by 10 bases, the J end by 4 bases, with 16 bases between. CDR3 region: CATSLGTDNEKLFF. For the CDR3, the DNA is TGTGCCACCTCTCTGGGGACGGATAATGAAAAACTGTTTTTT.